The TCR beta chain under discussion was sequenced for a study of Ad26.COV2.S vaccination and SARS-CoV-2 variants. Assay used: immunoSEQ multiplex PCR; TCRdb lists only in-frame clones, some missing. This sample has about 350,000 clones, with about 85% found just once. Treatment here: around 19 received Ad26.COV2.S at low or high dose, single or two shots; about 5 received placebo; per-sample allocation not given. On day 63 after the first injection, vaccine and placebo recipients gave samples. The material was peripheral blood, obtained in a trial of Ad26.COV2.S vaccine versus placebo. The TCR originated in a person between 18 and 60 years old who received the Ad26.COV2.S COVID-19 vaccine or a placebo.

The CDR3 spells CASSLARLNTDTQYF. DNA of the CDR3: TGTGCCAGCAGCTTGGCCCGACTCAACACAGATACGCAGTATTTT. The J gene is TRBJ2-3, the V gene TRBV5-4; D is uncertain. CDR3 size: 15 residues. Deletions cut 0 bases from V and 2 bases from J, with 10 bases between. Germline V gene data show CDR1 as SGHNT and CDR2 as YYREEE (reference sequence).